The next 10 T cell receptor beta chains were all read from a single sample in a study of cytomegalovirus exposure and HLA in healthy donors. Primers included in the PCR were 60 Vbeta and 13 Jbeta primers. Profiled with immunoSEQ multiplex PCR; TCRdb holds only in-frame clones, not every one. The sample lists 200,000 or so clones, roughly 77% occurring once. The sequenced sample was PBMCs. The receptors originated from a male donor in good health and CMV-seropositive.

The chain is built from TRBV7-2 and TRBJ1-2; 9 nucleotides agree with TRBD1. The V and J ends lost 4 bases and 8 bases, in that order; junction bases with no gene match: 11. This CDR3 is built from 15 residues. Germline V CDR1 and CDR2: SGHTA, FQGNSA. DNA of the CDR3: TGTGCCAGCAGCTCCACAGGGGGCATACTGAAGGGCTACACCTTC. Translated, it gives CASSSTGGILKGYTF.

CDR3 in DNA: TGTGCCAGCAGCTTTTGGAGTCGCGAGACCCAGTACTTC. Translating it yields CASSFWSRETQYF. This chain uses TRBV7-2 with TRBJ2-5, with D hard to call. The ends were cut back, 3 bases at V and 5 bases at J, with 10 bases in the middle. In germline, CDR1 is SGHTA, CDR2 FQGNSA. The CDR3 runs to 13 residues.

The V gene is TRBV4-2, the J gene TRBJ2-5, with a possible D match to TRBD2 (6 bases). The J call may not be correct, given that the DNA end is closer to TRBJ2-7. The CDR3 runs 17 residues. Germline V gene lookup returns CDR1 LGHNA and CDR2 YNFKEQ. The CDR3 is CASSQVSTSRYSYEQYF. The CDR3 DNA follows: TGTGCCAGCAGCCAAGTGAGCACTAGCAGATATTCCTACGAGCAGTACTTC.

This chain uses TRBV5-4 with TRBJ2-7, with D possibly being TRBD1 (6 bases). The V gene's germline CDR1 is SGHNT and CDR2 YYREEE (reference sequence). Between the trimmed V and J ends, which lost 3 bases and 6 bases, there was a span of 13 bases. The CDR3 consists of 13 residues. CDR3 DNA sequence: TGTGCCAGCAGCTCACCCCAGGGGTCCGAGCAGTACTTC. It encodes CASSSPQGSEQYF.

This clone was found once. CDR3 in amino acids: CASSEDRWTGELFF. The CDR3 bases are TGTGCCAGCAGTGAAGACAGATGGACCGGGGAGCTGTTTTTT. The rearrangement uses TRBV2 and TRBJ2-2; no clear D. The CDR3 is made up of 14 amino acids. The germline V gene encodes CDR1 SNHLY and CDR2 FYNNEI. V shed 1 base and J shed 5 bases, with 8 bases lying between them.

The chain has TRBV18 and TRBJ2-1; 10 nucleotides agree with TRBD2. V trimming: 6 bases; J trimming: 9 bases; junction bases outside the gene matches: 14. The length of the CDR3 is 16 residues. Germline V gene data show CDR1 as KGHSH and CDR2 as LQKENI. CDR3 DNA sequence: TGTGCCAGCTCCCCCGGGACTAGCGATTCGAACACTGAGCAGTTCTTC. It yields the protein CASSPGTSDSNTEQFF.

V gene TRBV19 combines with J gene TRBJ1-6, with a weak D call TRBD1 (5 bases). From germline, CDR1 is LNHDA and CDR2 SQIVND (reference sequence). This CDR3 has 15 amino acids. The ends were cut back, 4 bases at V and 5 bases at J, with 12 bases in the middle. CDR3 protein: CASSRQFRDNSPLHF. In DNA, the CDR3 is TGTGCCAGTAGTAGACAGTTCCGAGATAATTCACCCCTCCACTTT.

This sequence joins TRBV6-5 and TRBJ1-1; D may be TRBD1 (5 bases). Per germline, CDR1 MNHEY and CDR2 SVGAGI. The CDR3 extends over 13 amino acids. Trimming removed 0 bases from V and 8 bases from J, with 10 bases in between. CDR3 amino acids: CASSYSARGEAFF. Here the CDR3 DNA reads TGTGCCAGCAGTTACTCTGCTAGGGGAGAAGCTTTCTTT.

The chain's CDR3 is CAISTLQGSNEQFF. In DNA form, the CDR3 reads TGTGCCATCAGTACTCTACAGGGGTCGAATGAGCAGTTCTTC. The chain is built from TRBV10-3 and TRBJ2-1; TRBD1 agrees at 7 bases. The CDR3 totals 14 residues. Germline V CDR1 and CDR2: ENHRY, SYGVKD. The trim removed 5 bases at V and 7 bases at J, leaving 8 bases unmatched.

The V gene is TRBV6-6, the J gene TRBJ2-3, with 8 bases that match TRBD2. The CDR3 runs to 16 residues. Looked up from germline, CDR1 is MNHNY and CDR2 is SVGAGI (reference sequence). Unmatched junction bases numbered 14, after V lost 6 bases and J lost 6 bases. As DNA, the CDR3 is TGTGCCAGCAGACCGATTAGAGCTAGCGGGTGGGATACGCAGTATTTT. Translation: CASRPIRASGWDTQYF.